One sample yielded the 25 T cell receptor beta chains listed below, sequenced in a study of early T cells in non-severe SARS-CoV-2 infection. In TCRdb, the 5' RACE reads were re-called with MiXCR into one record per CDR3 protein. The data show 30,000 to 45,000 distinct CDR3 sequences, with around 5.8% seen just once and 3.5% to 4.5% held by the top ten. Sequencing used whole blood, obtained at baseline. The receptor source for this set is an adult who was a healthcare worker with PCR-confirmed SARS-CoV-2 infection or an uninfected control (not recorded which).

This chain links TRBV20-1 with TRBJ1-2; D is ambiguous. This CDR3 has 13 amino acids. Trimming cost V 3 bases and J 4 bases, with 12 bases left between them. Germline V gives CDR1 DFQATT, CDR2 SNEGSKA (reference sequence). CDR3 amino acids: CSASVLKRYGYTF. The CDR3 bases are TGCAGTGCTAGTGTGCTCAAGCGCTATGGCTACACCTTC.

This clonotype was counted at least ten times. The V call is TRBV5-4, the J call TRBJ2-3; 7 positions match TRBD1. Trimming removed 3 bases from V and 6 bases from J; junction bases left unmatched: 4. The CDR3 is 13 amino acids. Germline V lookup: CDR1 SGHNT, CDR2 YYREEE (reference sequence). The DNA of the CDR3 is TGTGCCAGCAGCTCCACAGGGGCGGATACGCAGTATTTT. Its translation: CASSSTGADTQYF.

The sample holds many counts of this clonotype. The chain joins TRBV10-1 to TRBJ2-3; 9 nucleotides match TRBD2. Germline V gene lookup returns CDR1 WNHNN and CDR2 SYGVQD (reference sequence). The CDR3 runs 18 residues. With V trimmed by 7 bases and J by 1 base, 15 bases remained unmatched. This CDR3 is CASTLKSLQREGTDTQYF. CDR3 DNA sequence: TGCGCCAGCACTCTGAAGTCCCTCCAGCGGGAGGGCACAGATACGCAGTATTTT.

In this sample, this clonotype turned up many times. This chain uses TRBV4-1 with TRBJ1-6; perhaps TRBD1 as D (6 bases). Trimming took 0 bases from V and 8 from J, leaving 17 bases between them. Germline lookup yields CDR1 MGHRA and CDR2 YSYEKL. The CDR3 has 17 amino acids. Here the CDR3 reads CASSQDKSPGDYSPLHF. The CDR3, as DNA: TGCGCCAGCAGCCAAGATAAATCCCCAGGGGACTATTCACCCCTCCACTTT.

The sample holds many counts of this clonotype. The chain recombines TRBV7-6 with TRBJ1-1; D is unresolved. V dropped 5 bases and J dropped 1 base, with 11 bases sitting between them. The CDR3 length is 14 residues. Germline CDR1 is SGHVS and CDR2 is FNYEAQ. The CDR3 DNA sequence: TGTGCCAGCAGCCGGGCCGGCGGGAACACTGAAGCTTTCTTT. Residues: CASSRAGGNTEAFF.

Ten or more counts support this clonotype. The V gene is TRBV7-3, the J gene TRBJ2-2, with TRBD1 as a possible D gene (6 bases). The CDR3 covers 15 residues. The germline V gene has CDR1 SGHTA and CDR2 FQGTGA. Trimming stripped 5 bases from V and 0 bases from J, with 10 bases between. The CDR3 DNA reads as TGTGCCAGCAGCCGGGACAAAACGAACACCGGGGAGCTGTTTTTT. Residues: CASSRDKTNTGELFF. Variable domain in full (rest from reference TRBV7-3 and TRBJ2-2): GAGVSQTPSNKVTEKGKYVELRCDPISGHTALYWYRQSLGQGPEFLIYFQGTGAADDSGLPNDRFFAVRPEGSVSTLKIQRTERGDSAVYLCASSRDKTNTGELFFGEGSRLTVL.

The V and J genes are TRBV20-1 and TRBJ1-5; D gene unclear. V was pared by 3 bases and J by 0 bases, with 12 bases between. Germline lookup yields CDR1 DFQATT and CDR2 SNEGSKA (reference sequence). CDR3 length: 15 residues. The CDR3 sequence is CSARVAADSNQPQHF. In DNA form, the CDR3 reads TGCAGTGCTAGGGTGGCGGCCGATAGCAATCAGCCCCAGCATTTT.

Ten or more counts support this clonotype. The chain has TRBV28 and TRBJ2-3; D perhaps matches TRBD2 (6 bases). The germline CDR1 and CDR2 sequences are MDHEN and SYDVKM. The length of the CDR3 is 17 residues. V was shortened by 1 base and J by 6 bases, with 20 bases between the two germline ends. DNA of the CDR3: TGTGCCAGCAGTTTATCGGGGGAAGGGCTTTTGGCGGATACGCAGTATTTT. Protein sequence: CASSLSGEGLLADTQYF.

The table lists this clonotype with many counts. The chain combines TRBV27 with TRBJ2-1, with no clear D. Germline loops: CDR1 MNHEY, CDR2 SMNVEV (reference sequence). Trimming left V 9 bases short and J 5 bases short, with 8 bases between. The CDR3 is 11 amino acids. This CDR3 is CASGRDNEQFF. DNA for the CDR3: TGTGCCAGTGGAAGGGACAATGAGCAGTTCTTC.

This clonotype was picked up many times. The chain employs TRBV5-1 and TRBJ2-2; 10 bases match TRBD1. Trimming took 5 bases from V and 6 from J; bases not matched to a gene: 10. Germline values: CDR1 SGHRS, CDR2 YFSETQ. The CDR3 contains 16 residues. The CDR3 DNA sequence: TGCGCCAGCAGACAACCGGGACAGGGGACCGCCGGGGAGCTGTTTTTT. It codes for CASRQPGQGTAGELFF.

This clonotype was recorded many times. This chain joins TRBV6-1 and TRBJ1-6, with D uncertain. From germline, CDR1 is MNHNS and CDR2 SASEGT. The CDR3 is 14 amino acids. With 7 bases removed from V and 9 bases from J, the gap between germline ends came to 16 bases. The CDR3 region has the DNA TGTGCCAGCACTGGACCGAGCGGAAGTTCACCCCTCCACTTT. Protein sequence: CASTGPSGSSPLHF.

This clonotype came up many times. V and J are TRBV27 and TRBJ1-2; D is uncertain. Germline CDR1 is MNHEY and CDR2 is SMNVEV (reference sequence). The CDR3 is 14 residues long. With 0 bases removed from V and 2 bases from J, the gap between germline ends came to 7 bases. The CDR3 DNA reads TGTGCCAGCAGTTTATCTCGGCGCAACTATGGCTACACCTTC. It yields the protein CASSLSRRNYGYTF.

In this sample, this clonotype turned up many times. CDR3 amino acids: CASSLGTGSDEQYF. The DNA for the CDR3 is TGTGCCAGCAGCTTGGGGACGGGGTCCGACGAGCAGTACTTC. V and J are TRBV7-2 and TRBJ2-7; D is possibly TRBD1 or TRBD2 (5 bases each). The CDR3 is 14 residues long. V was clipped by 3 bases and J by 5 bases, with 14 bases between them. Germline assignment: CDR1 SGHTA and CDR2 FQGNSA.

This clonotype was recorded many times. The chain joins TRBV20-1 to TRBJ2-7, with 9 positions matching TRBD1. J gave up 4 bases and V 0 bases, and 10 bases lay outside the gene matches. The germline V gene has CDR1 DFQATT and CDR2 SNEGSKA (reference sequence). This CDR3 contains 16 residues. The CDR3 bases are TGCAGTGCTAGAGATCCACGGACAGGGGACGTATACGAGCAGTACTTC. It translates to CSARDPRTGDVYEQYF.

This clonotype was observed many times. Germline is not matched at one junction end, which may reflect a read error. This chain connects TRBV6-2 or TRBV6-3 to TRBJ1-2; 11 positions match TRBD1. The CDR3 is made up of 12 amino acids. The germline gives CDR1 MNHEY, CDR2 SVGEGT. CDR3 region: CASIPDRGRGAF. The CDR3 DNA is TGTGCCAGCATTCCGGACAGGGGGCGCGGAGCCTTC.

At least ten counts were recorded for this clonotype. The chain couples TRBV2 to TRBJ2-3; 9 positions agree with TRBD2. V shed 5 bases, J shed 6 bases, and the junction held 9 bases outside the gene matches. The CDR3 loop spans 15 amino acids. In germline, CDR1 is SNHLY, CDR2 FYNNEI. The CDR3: CASSISGGQWDTQYF. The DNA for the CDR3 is TGTGCCAGCAGTATTAGCGGGGGCCAATGGGATACGCAGTATTTT.

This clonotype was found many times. The CDR3: CASSQHLVVYEQYF. In DNA, the CDR3 is TGCGCCAGCAGCCAACACCTGGTAGTTTACGAGCAGTACTTC. The V call is TRBV4-1, the J call TRBJ2-7; no clear D. Trimming took 2 bases from V and 4 from J, leaving 12 bases between them. Germline values: CDR1 MGHRA, CDR2 YSYEKL. This CDR3 comprises 14 residues.

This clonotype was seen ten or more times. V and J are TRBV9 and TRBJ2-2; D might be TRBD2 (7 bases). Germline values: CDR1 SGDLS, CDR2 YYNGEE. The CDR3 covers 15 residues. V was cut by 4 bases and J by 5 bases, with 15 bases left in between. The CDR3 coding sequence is TGTGCCAGCAGCCCGGGGCGGGGGCCGACCGGGGAGCTGTTTTTT. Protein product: CASSPGRGPTGELFF.

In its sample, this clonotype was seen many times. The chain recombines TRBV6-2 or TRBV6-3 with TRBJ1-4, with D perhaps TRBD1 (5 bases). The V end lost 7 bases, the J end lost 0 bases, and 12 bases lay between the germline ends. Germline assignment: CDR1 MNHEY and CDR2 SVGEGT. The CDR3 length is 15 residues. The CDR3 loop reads CASKIRAATNEKLFF. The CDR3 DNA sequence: TGTGCCAGCAAGATCAGGGCGGCAACTAATGAAAAACTGTTTTTT.

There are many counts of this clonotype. CDR3 region: CASSPNVRNTEAFF. The CDR3 DNA is TGTGCCAGCAGCCCCAATGTCAGGAACACTGAAGCTTTCTTT. This chain uses TRBV9 with TRBJ1-1; D gene ambiguous. The germline gives CDR1 SGDLS, CDR2 YYNGEE. This CDR3 contains 14 residues. Trimming removed 4 bases at V and 1 base at J, with 11 bases between.

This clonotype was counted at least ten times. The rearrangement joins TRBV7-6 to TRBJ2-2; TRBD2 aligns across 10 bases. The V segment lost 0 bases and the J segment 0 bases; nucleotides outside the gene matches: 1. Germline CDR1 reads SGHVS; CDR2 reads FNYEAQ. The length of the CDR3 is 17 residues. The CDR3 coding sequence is TGTGCCAGCAGCTTAGCAGCGGGGGGGCCGAACACCGGGGAGCTGTTTTTT. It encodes CASSLAAGGPNTGELFF.

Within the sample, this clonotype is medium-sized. The CDR3 nucleotides are TGTGCCAGCTCACCCGGCGAAGTATTACTAGCGGGAGAGGCCTTTGAGCAGTTCTTC. It is translated as CASSPGEVLLAGEAFEQFF. The chain recombines TRBV18 with TRBJ2-1; 11 positions match TRBD2. The CDR3 is 19 residues long. Germline trimming cut 3 bases from V and 9 bases from J; bases unmatched to any gene: 19. Germline CDR1 KGHSH, CDR2 LQKENI.

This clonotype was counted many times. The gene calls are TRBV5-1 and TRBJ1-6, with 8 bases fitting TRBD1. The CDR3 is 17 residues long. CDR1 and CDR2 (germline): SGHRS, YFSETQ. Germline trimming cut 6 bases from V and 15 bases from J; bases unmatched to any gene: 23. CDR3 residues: CASTIEGTGGAGGRLHF. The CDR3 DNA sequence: TGCGCCAGCACCATCGAAGGGACAGGAGGCGCGGGGGGACGCCTCCACTTT.

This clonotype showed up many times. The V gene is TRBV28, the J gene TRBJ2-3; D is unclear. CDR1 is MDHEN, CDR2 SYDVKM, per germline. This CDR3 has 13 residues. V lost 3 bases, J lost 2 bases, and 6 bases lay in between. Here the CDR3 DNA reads TGTGCCAGCAGTTTCTCGTTCACAGATACGCAGTATTTT. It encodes CASSFSFTDTQYF.

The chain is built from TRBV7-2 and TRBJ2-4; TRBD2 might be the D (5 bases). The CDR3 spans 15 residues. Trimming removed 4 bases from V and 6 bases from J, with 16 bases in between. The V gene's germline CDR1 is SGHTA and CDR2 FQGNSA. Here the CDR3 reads CASSSPKRERNIQYF. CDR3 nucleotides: TGTGCCAGCAGCTCCCCAAAGAGGGAGCGAAACATTCAGTACTTC.